This T cell receptor beta chain was captured in a study of vaccination and CD4 T cells after COVID-19. To note about this clonotype: Antigen unknown.

Trimming at V came to 6 bases and at J to 1 base, leaving 10 bases not matched to a gene. Germline CDR1 reads SGHNT; CDR2 reads YYREEE (reference sequence). CDR3 size: 17 residues. As for treatment: approximately nine-day PBMC culture with coronavirus spike peptide pools or control peptides (ViraFEST assay). The Oncomine TCR Beta short-read assay sequenced DNA from cultured CD4+ T cells. TCRdb itself ran the PCR reads through MiXCR, one entry per CDR3 protein. The sample lists 11,000 to 15,000 distinct CDR3 sequences, roughly 27% occurring once. The sample was cultured CD4+ T cells from blood. V usage is TRBV5-4 and J usage is TRBJ2-1; 10 bases are a match to TRBD1. The source of this sequence is a human donor with COVID-19. This CDR3 reads CASTKRGQGPSYNEQFF. CDR3 nucleotide sequence: TGTGCCAGCACTAAGAGGGGACAGGGGCCGTCCTACAATGAGCAGTTCTTC. The complete variable domain, with remaining parts taken from reference TRBV5-4 and TRBJ2-1, reads ETGVTQSPTHLIKTRGQQVTLRCSSQSGHNTVSWYQQALGQGPQFIFQYYREEENGRGNFPPRFSGLQFPNYSSELNVNALELDDSALYLCASTKRGQGPSYNEQFFGPGTRLTVL.